This TCR beta chain was profiled in a study of T cell responses to AZD1222 COVID-19 vaccine. The analysis combined second doses at about 4 or about 12 weeks. Germline lookup yields CDR1 SQVTM and CDR2 ANQGSEA. The CDR3 covers 15 residues. V shed 6 bases and J 5 bases; nucleotides not matched to a gene: 10. Whole-study findings and limits: Baseline serostatus was positive in only 5 to 7 AZD1222 recipients. Repertoires were obtained only post-peak T cell response.

Measured with immunoSEQ multiplex PCR; TCRdb has only the in-frame clones, and not every one. The sample lists approximately 42,000 clones; 70% to 90% were seen once. On this clone itself: The target antigen is unknown.

This TCR was recovered from an adult who received the AZD1222 COVID-19 vaccine. Material: peripheral blood, obtained 28 days after the second AZD1222 dose. The chain combines TRBV29-1 with TRBJ2-1; 10 bases agree with TRBD2. DNA for the CDR3: TGCAGCGTCGCGCGTTTAGCGGGAGGTAACAATGAGCAGTTCTTC. As protein: CSVARLAGGNNEQFF.